Listed here is a single TCR beta chain. Its antigen is unidentified. CDR3 size: 14 residues. Germline V gives CDR1 SGHAT, CDR2 FQDESV (reference sequence). V dropped 6 bases and J dropped 0 bases, with 12 bases sitting between them. The record originates from a study of lymphopenia after photon versus proton radiotherapy. The protocol was immunoSEQ multiplex PCR, while the TCRdb copy is restricted to in-frame clones and leaves out a portion. This table holds about 65,000 clones, around 87% found once. Findings and limits, study-wide: Survival link was tested only in deceased patients; proton benefit remains a possibility. After the lymphocyte nadir, photon-treated repertoires showed oligoclonal expansion, especially of CD8+ Temra cells. Photon-treated patients lost naive T cells and TCR diversity; proton-treated stayed stable. Post-nadir TCR diversity decline inversely tracked overall survival among those who died.

The specimen was peripheral blood, collected from a patient treated with proton-based radiotherapy. This sequence originates from a man aged 80 or over with esophageal cancer. The chain has TRBV11-1 and TRBJ2-7; the D call may be TRBD1 or TRBD2 (5 bases each). The DNA of the CDR3 is TGTGCCAGCAGTTCCGGGACGGACTCCTACGAGCAGTACTTC. This gives the protein CASSSGTDSYEQYF.